Sequencing of this TCR beta chain was carried out in a study of blood T cell repertoires in COVID-19. As for the study in general: The United States, Italy and Spain provided the acute and convalescent COVID-19 samples. In each case, the material was cDNA or gDNA derived from T cells, B-cell-depleted T cells, or PBMCs.

The Seattle patients joined while their infection was active and were tracked longitudinally afterward. There are 15 residues in the CDR3. V was cut by 1 base and J by 3 bases, with 9 bases left in between. Germline CDR1 and CDR2: MNHNS and SASEGT. Original handling: Amplification of reference gene primers provided the estimated nucleated cell counts. Some clones are missing from TCRdb's copy, which holds only in-frame ones; the method was immunoSEQ multiplex PCR. From that table come the V and J calls and clone size; the DNA was used to work out D and trimming. The sample lists about 420,000 clones, around nine tenths seen once, with more than 0.7% in the top ten.

The J gene is TRBJ1-4, the V gene TRBV6-1; no firm D call. This TCR came from a man younger than 35 with COVID-19, enrolled during active disease. What was sequenced was peripheral blood. The CDR3 sequence: CASSEGRTPNEKLFF. The CDR3 DNA is TGTGCCAGCAGTGAAGGGAGGACCCCTAATGAAAAACTGTTTTTT.